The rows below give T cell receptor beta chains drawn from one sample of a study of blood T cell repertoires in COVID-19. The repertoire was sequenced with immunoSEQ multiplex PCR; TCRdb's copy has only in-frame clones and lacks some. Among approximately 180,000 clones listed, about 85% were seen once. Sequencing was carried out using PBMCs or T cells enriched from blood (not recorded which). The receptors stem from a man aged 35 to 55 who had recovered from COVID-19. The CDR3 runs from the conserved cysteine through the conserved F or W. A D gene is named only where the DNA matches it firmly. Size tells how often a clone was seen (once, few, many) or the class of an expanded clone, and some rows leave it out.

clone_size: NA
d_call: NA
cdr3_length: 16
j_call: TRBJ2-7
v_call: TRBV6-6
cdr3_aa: CASSYGISESSYEQYF
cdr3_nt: TGTGCCAGCAGTTACGGGATTAGCGAGAGCTCCTACGAGCAGTACTTC

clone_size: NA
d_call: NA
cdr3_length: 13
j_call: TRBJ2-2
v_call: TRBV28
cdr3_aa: CASSLYNTGELFF
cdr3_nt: TGTGCCAGCAGTTTGTATAACACCGGGGAGCTGTTTTTT

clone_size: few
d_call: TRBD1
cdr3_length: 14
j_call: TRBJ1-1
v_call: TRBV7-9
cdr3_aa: CASSPETGFTEAFF
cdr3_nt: TGTGCCAGCAGCCCTGAGACAGGGTTCACTGAAGCTTTCTTT

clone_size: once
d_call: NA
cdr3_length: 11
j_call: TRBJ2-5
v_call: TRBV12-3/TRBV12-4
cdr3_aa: CASSFRETQYF
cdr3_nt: TGTGCCAGCAGTTTCAGGGAGACCCAGTACTTC

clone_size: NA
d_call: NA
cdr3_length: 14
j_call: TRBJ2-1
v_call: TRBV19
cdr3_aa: CASSGPGPYNEQFF
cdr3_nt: TGTGCCAGTAGTGGCCCAGGGCCCTACAATGAGCAGTTCTTC

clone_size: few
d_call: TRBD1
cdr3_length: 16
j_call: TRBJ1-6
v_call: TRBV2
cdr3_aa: CASQRQGSSYNSPLHF
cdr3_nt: TGTGCCAGTCAACGACAGGGCAGCTCCTATAATTCACCCCTCCACTTT

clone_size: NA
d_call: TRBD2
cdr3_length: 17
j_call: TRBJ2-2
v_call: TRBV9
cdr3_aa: CASSGRLAGEKAGELFF
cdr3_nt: TGTGCCAGCAGCGGCAGACTAGCGGGAGAAAAGGCCGGGGAGCTGTTTTTT

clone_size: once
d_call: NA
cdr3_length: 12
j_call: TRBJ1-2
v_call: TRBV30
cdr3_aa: CAWTSAGEGYTF
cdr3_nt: TGTGCCTGGACTTCCGCAGGGGAGGGCTACACCTTC

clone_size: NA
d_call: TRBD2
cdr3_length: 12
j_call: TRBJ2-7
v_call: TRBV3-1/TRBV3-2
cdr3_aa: CASSRGEGEQYF
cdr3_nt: TGTGCCAGCAGCCGGGGGGAGGGCGAGCAGTACTTC

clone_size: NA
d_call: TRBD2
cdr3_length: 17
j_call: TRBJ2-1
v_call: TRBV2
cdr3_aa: CASSSSGSWRSYNEQFF
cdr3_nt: TGTGCCAGCAGTTCTAGCGGGAGTTGGCGCTCCTACAATGAGCAGTTCTTC

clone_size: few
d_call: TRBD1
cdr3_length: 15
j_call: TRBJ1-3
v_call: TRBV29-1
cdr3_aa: CSALTGPLSGNTIYF
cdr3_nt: TGCAGCGCCCTGACAGGGCCCCTCTCTGGAAACACCATATATTTT

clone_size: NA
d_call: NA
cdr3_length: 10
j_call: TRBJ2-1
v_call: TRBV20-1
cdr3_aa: CSAPAGEQFF
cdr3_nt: TGCAGTGCCCCGGCGGGTGAGCAGTTCTTC

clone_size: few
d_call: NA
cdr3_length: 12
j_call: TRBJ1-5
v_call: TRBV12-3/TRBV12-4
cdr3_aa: CASSTGVQPQHF
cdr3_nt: TGTGCCAGCAGTACGGGGGTTCAGCCCCAGCATTTT

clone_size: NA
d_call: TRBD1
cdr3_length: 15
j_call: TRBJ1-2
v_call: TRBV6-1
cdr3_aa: CASSERDSARDGYTF
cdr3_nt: TGTGCCAGCAGTGAAAGGGACAGCGCTAGGGATGGCTACACCTTC

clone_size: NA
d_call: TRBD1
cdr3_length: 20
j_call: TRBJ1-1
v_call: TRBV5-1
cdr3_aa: CASSLGPRQGTGGMNTEAFF
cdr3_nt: TGCGCCAGCAGCTTGGGACCAAGGCAAGGGACAGGGGGGATGAACACTGAAGCTTTCTTT

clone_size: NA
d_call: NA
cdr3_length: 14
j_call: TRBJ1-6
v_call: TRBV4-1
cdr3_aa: CASSQDGGNSPLHF
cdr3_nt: TGCGCCAGCAGCCAAGATGGAGGTAATTCACCCCTCCACTTT

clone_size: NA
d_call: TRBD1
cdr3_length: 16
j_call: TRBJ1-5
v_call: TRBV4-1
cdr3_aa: CASSQGTGEPPQPQHF
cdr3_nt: TGCGCCAGCAGCCAAGGGACAGGCGAACCTCCCCAGCCCCAGCATTTT

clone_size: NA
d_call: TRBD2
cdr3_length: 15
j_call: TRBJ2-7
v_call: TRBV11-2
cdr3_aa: CASSLMGQGGYEQYF
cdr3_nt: TGTGCCAGCAGCTTAATGGGGCAGGGAGGGTACGAGCAGTACTTC

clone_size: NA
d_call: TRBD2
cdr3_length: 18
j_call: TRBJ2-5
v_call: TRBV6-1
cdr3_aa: CASSEALRGGRAQETQYF
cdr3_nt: TGTGCCAGCAGTGAAGCGCTTCGTGGCGGGAGGGCTCAAGAGACCCAGTACTTC

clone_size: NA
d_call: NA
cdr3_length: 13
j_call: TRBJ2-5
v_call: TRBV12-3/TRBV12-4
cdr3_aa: CASSLEGPETQYF
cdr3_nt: TGTGCCAGCAGTTTGGAGGGTCCGGAGACCCAGTACTTC

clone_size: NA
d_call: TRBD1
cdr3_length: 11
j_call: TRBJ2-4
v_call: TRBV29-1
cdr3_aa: CSVKGQDIQYF
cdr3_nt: TGCAGCGTTAAAGGACAGGACATTCAGTACTTC

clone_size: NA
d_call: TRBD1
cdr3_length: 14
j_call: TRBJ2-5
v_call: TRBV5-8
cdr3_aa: CASSPGTGTETQYF
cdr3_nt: TGTGCCAGCAGCCCCGGGACAGGGACAGAGACCCAGTACTTC

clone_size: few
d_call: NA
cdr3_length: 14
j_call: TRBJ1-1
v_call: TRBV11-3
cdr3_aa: CASREGPLNTEAFF
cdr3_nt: TGTGCCAGCAGGGAGGGACCTCTGAACACTGAAGCTTTCTTT

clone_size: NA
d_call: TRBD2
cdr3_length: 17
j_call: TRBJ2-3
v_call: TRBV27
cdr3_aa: CASSLSRSSGAWDTQYF
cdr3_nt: TGTGCCAGCAGTTTAAGTCGGTCTAGCGGGGCGTGGGATACGCAGTATTTT

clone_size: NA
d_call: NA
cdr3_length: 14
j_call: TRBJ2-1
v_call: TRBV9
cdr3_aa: CASSFGQNYNEQFF
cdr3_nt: TGTGCCAGCAGCTTTGGACAGAACTACAATGAGCAGTTCTTC

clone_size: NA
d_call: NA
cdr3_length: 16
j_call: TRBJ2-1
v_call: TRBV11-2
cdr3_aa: CASSLAGGSAYNEQFF
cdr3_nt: TGTGCCAGCAGCTTAGCAGGGGGGAGCGCCTACAATGAGCAGTTCTTC

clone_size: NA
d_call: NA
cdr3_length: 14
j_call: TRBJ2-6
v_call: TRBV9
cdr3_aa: CASSVTGYHNVLTF
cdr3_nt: TGTGCCAGCAGCGTAACGGGGTATCATAACGTCCTGACTTTC

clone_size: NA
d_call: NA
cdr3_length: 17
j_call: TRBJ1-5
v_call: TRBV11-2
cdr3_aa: CASSTHRGRTDNQPQHF
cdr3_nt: TGTGCCAGCAGCACCCATCGGGGGAGAACCGACAATCAGCCCCAGCATTTT

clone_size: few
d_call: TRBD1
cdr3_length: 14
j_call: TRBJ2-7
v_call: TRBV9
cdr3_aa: CASSVTGVHAEQYF
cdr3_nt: TGTGCCAGCAGCGTCACAGGGGTTCACGCCGAGCAGTACTTC

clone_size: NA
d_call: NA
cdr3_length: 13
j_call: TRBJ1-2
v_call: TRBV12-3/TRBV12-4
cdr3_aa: CASSYRDNYGYTF
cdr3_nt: TGTGCCAGCAGTTACAGGGACAACTATGGCTACACCTTC

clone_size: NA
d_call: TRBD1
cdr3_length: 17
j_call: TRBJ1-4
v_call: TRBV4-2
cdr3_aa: CASSQDWGGQGVEKLFF
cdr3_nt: TGTGCCAGCAGCCAAGATTGGGGAGGACAGGGGGTCGAAAAACTGTTTTTT

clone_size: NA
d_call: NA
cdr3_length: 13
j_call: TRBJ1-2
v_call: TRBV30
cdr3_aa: CAWGPTVPHGYTF
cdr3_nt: TGTGCCTGGGGACCGACAGTCCCTCATGGCTACACCTTC

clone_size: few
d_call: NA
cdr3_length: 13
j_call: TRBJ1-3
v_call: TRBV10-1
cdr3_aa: CASSKTVGNTIYF
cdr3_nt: TGCGCCAGCAGCAAGACAGTTGGAAACACCATATATTTT

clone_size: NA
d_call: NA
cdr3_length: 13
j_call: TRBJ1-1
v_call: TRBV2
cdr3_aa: CASKDNMNTEAFF
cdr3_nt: TGTGCCAGTAAGGACAACATGAACACTGAAGCTTTCTTT

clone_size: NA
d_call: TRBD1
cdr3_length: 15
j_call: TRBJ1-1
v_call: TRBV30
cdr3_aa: CAWSAGDRANTEAFF
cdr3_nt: TGTGCCTGGAGTGCGGGGGACAGGGCCAACACTGAAGCTTTCTTT

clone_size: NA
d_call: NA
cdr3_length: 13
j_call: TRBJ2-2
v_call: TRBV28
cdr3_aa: CASSLLATGELFF
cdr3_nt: TGTGCCAGCAGTTTATTGGCAACCGGGGAGCTGTTTTTT

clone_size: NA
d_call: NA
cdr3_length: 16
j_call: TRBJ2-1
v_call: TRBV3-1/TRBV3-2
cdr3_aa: CASSQAGRGNRDEQFF
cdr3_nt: TGTGCCAGCAGCCAAGCCGGTCGGGGGAACCGTGATGAGCAGTTCTTC

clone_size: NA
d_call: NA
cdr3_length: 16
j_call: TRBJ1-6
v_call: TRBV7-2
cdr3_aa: CASSLDARPYNSPLHF
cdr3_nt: TGTGCCAGCAGCCTCGATGCGCGCCCCTATAATTCACCCCTCCACTTT

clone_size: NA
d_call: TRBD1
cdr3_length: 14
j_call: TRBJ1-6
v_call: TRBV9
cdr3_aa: CASSGTGDNSPLHF
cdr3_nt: TGTGCCAGCAGCGGGACAGGCGATAATTCACCCCTCCACTTT

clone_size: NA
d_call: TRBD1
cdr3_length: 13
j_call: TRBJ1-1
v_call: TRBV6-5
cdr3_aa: CASSSTQGAEAFF
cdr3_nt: TGTGCCAGCAGTTCGACGCAGGGGGCGGAAGCTTTCTTT

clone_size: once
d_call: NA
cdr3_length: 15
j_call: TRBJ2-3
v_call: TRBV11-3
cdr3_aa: CASSLGPTARGTQYF
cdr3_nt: TGTGCCAGCAGCTTAGGTCCGACAGCCAGGGGTACGCAGTATTTT